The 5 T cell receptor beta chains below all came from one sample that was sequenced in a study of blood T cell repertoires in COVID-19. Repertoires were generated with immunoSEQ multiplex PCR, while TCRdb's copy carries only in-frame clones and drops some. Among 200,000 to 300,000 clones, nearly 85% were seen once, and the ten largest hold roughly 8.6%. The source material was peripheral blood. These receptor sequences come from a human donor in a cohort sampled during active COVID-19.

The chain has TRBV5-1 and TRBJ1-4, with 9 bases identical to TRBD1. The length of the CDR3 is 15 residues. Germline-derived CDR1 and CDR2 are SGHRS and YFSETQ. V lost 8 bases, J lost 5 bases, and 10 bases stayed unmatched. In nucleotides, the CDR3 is TGCGCCAGACCCATCCCGGGACAGGGAAATGAAAAACTGTTTTTT. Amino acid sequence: CARPIPGQGNEKLFF.

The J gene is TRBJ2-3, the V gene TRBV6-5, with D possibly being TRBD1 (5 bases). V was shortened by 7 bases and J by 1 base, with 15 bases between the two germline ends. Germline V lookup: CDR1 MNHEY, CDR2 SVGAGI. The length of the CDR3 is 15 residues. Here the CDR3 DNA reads TGTGCCAGCACGCAGGGCCGTCCCCGCACAGATACGCAGTATTTT. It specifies CASTQGRPRTDTQYF.

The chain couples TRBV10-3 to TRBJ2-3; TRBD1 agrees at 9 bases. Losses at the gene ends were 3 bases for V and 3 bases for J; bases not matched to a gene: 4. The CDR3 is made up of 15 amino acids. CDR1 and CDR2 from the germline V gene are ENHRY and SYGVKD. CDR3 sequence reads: CAISEGQGRTDTQYF. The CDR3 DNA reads TGTGCCATCAGTGAAGGACAGGGGAGGACAGATACGCAGTATTTT.

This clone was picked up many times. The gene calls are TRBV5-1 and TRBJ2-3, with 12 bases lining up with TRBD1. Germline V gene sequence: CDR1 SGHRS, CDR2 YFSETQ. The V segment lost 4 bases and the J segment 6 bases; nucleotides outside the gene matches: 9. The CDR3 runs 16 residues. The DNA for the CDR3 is TGCGCCAGCAGCCAAGACCCGGGACAGGGGGCGGATACGCAGTATTTT. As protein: CASSQDPGQGADTQYF. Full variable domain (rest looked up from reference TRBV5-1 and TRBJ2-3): KAGVTQTPRYLIKTRGQQVTLSCSPISGHRSVSWYQQTPGQGLQFLFEYFSETQRNKGNFPGRFSGRQFSNSRSEMNVSTLELGDSALYLCASSQDPGQGADTQYFGPGTRLTVL.

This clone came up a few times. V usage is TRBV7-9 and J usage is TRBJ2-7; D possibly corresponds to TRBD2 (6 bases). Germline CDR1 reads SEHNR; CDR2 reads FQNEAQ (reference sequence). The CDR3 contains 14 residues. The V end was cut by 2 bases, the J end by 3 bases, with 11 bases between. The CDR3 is CASSLWGESYEQYF. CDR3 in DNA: TGTGCCAGCAGCTTATGGGGGGAGAGCTACGAGCAGTACTTC.